This paragraph reports one T cell receptor (beta chain). Its antigen is not known. The sample originates from a study of shared clonotypes between healthy human individuals. Broader study findings: Roughly 5% of naive CD4 clonotypes were common to a handful of donors. Among donors, clonotype sharing was expected to be affected by sequencing depth.

The CDR3 contains 15 residues. V was trimmed by 0 bases and J by 0 bases, leaving 6 bases between them. The germline CDR1 and CDR2 sequences are MNHEY and SVGAGI. Partitioning of CD4+ cells yielded a CD45RA+ naive subset and a CD45RA-negative memory subset. Each cell subset's genomic DNA was divided evenly among several immunoSEQ plates. TCRdb's copy holds only in-frame clones and misses some; the assay was immunoSEQ multiplex PCR. The data show about 1 million clones, about 77% seen once. The chain couples TRBV6-5 to TRBJ2-1; D gene ambiguous. Sequenced sample: memory CD4+ T cells sorted from blood. Subset noted: CD45RA-negative fraction. This clonotype was sampled from a man in his late teens or twenties in good health. CDR3 DNA sequence: TGTGCCAGCAGTTACTCTTACGGCTCCTACAATGAGCAGTTCTTC. Its protein is CASSYSYGSYNEQFF.